One sample yielded the 20 T cell receptor beta chains listed below, sequenced in a study of shared clonotypes between healthy human individuals. Libraries were prepared by immunoSEQ multiplex PCR; TCRdb keeps only in-frame clonotypes and omits some of them. The table shows some 2 million clones, with about 95% occurring only once. The naive CD8 subset, CD45RO-negative cells positively selected for CCR7, excluded terminally differentiated effector memory CD45RA+ cells. What was sequenced was naive CD8+ T cells sorted from blood. The source is a man aged 18 to 35 in good health.

This rearrangement joins TRBV5-1 to TRBJ1-1, with unresolved D. The CDR3 spans 14 residues. Germline CDR1 SGHRS, CDR2 YFSETQ. V gave up 0 bases and J gave up 1 base, with 7 bases separating them. In DNA, the CDR3 is TGCGCCAGCAGCTTGGCCGAACGGAACACTGAAGCTTTCTTT. Translation: CASSLAERNTEAFF. Looking up the rest from reference TRBV5-1 and TRBJ1-1 gives the full variable domain: KAGVTQTPRYLIKTRGQQVTLSCSPISGHRSVSWYQQTPGQGLQFLFEYFSETQRNKGNFPGRFSGRQFSNSRSEMNVSTLELGDSALYLCASSLAERNTEAFFGQGTRLTVV.

V is TRBV5-4 and J is TRBJ2-7, with TRBD2 identical over 7 bases. The CDR3 runs to 14 residues. J was trimmed by 3 bases and V by 0 bases; bases with no gene match: 3. The V gene's germline CDR1 is SGHNT and CDR2 YYREEE (reference sequence). The CDR3 sequence: CASSLGSGLYEQYF. The DNA for the CDR3 is TGTGCCAGCAGCTTGGGTAGCGGGCTCTACGAGCAGTACTTC.

This clone was picked up one time. This chain joins TRBV13 and TRBJ1-4, with D unclear. V gave up 3 bases and J gave up 4 bases, with 12 bases separating them. This CDR3 is built from 15 residues. Germline V gene data show CDR1 as PRHDT and CDR2 as FYEKMQ (reference sequence). For the CDR3, the DNA is TGTGCCAGCAGCTTTGGCACAGAACTTAATGAAAAACTGTTTTTT. Residues: CASSFGTELNEKLFF.

At least ten counts were recorded for this clone. The CDR3 here is CASSQSLSGGSYNEQFF. The CDR3 DNA reads as TGTGCCAGCAGTCAGTCTCTTAGCGGGGGTTCCTACAATGAGCAGTTCTTC. V is TRBV28 and J is TRBJ2-1, with 9 bases matching TRBD2. The CDR3 length is 17 residues. V trimming: 5 bases; J trimming: 1 base; junction bases outside the gene matches: 9. Germline V gives CDR1 MDHEN, CDR2 SYDVKM.

The rearrangement joins TRBV7-9 to TRBJ2-3, with 9 nucleotides matching TRBD2. Germline assignment: CDR1 SEHNR and CDR2 FQNEAQ (reference sequence). This CDR3 contains 16 residues. Trimming removed 3 bases from V and 7 bases from J; junction bases left unmatched: 11. The CDR3 region is CASSFPTSGLSHTQYF. CDR3 nucleotide sequence: TGTGCCAGCAGCTTCCCGACTAGCGGACTTTCGCATACGCAGTATTTT.

The chain couples TRBV6-1 to TRBJ2-7; 13 bases agree with TRBD2. Trimming cost V 5 bases and J 3 bases; bases outside gene matches: 1. The length of the CDR3 is 14 residues. The germline V gene encodes CDR1 MNHNS and CDR2 SASEGT. The CDR3 here is CASSRLAGGYEQYF. The CDR3 coding sequence is TGTGCCAGCAGTCGACTAGCGGGAGGCTACGAGCAGTACTTC.

In this sample, this clone turned up once. The V call is TRBV4-1, the J call TRBJ1-1; D not resolved. Germline CDR1 is MGHRA and CDR2 is YSYEKL. The V end lost 0 bases, the J end lost 2 bases, and 10 bases lay between the germline ends. The CDR3 length is 15 residues. The CDR3 nucleotides are TGCGCCAGCAGCCAAGAAGGCTGGGGAAACACTGAAGCTTTCTTT. Amino acid sequence: CASSQEGWGNTEAFF.

Only a few counts were recorded for this clone. Other DNA sequences in the same sample also yield this CDR3. The J gene is TRBJ2-2, the V gene TRBV28; D not certain. The germline V and J ends were trimmed by 1 base and 8 bases, with 5 bases remaining between them. Germline V lookup: CDR1 MDHEN, CDR2 SYDVKM. The CDR3 contains 12 residues. The CDR3 region is CASSLSPGELFF. Here the CDR3 DNA reads TGTGCCAGCAGTTTATCCCCAGGGGAGCTGTTTTTT.

The chain carries TRBV2 and TRBJ2-3; D call uncertain. The germline V gene encodes CDR1 SNHLY and CDR2 FYNNEI. This CDR3 is 15 amino acids long. V was trimmed by 0 bases and J by 3 bases, leaving 10 bases between them. The CDR3 DNA is TGTGCCAGCAGTGAAGCCAGGATGAGAACAGATACGCAGTATTTT. Translated: CASSEARMRTDTQYF.

This clone was detected only a few times. The rearrangement joins TRBV13 to TRBJ1-2, with 10 bases matching TRBD1. CDR1 is PRHDT, CDR2 FYEKMQ, per germline (reference sequence). Trimming at V came to 5 bases and at J to 5 bases, leaving 8 bases not matched to a gene. The CDR3 has 15 amino acids. CDR3 amino acids: CASSLGQGPVYGYTF. CDR3 nucleotides: TGTGCCAGCAGCCTGGGACAGGGGCCTGTTTATGGCTACACCTTC.

The chain couples TRBV28 to TRBJ2-7; the D is unclear. Deletions cut 2 bases from V and 5 bases from J, with 10 bases between. The V gene's germline CDR1 is MDHEN and CDR2 SYDVKM. This CDR3 comprises 13 residues. CDR3 bases: TGTGCCAGCAGTTTAGGTGTTTTCGACGAGCAGTACTTC. It translates to CASSLGVFDEQYF.

V and J are TRBV5-4 and TRBJ1-6; D possibly corresponds to TRBD1 (5 bases). Germline values: CDR1 SGHNT, CDR2 YYREEE (reference sequence). There are 16 residues in the CDR3. With 0 bases removed from V and 4 bases from J, the gap between germline ends came to 11 bases. CDR3 region: CASSLATEVYNSPLHF. The CDR3 DNA is TGTGCCAGCAGCTTGGCGACAGAGGTTTATAATTCACCCCTCCACTTT.

The chain carries TRBV9 and TRBJ2-7; 7 nucleotides line up with TRBD2. The CDR3 runs to 13 residues. Trimming removed 4 bases from V and 4 bases from J; junction bases left unmatched: 5. Germline V gene sequence: CDR1 SGDLS, CDR2 YYNGEE. The CDR3: CASSPGLVYEQYF. CDR3 in DNA: TGTGCCAGCAGCCCTGGACTAGTTTACGAGCAGTACTTC.

The V gene is TRBV29-1, the J gene TRBJ1-1; 10 bases agree with TRBD1. Germline CDR1 is SQVTM and CDR2 is ANQGSEA. J lost 4 bases, V lost 6 bases, and 8 bases had no gene match. This CDR3 region has 14 residues. CDR3 in DNA: TGCAGCGTAGATGGGACAGGGGACGGCACTGAAGCTTTCTTT. This encodes CSVDGTGDGTEAFF.

V is TRBV4-1 and J is TRBJ1-1; 7 nucleotides align to TRBD1. Trimming cost V 0 bases and J 6 bases; bases outside gene matches: 7. Germline lookup yields CDR1 MGHRA and CDR2 YSYEKL. The length of the CDR3 is 15 residues. CDR3 coding DNA: TGCGCCAGCAGCCAAGATCCAGGGGGTCGGGCTGAAGCTTTCTTT. It encodes CASSQDPGGRAEAFF.

V usage is TRBV2 and J usage is TRBJ1-1; no firm D call. Germline V gene data show CDR1 as SNHLY and CDR2 as FYNNEI. This CDR3 comprises 12 residues. Trimming took off 3 bases at V and 8 bases at J, with 10 bases between the two ends. The CDR3 reads CASSEGFLEAFF. The CDR3 nucleotides are TGTGCCAGCAGTGAGGGGTTTCTGGAAGCTTTCTTT.

The chain carries TRBV7-9 and TRBJ2-3, with D possibly called TRBD1 or TRBD2 (5 bases each). The germline V gene encodes CDR1 SEHNR and CDR2 FQNEAQ (reference sequence). V gave up 5 bases and J gave up 3 bases, with 15 bases separating them. CDR3 length equals 15 residues. CDR3 bases: TGTGCCAGCAGCCCCGGGGTGGGGGTAACAGATACGCAGTATTTT. It is translated as CASSPGVGVTDTQYF.

The V call is TRBV19, the J call TRBJ2-7; D may be TRBD2 (5 bases). The germline CDR1 and CDR2 sequences are LNHDA and SQIVND (reference sequence). There are 15 residues in the CDR3. V was pared by 1 base and J by 0 bases, with 10 bases between. The CDR3 here is CASSIATGSSYEQYF. Written as DNA, the CDR3 is TGTGCCAGTAGTATAGCGACGGGGAGCTCCTACGAGCAGTACTTC.

The chain joins TRBV27 to TRBJ2-3; D possibly corresponds to TRBD1 (6 bases). Germline V gives CDR1 MNHEY, CDR2 SMNVEV (reference sequence). The V end was cut by 6 bases, the J end by 2 bases, with 12 bases between. This CDR3 is built from 14 residues. CDR3: CASRSRDTTDTQYF. CDR3 DNA sequence: TGTGCCAGCAGGAGCCGGGACACCACAGATACGCAGTATTTT.

The gene calls are TRBV2 and TRBJ2-3, with 15 bases fitting TRBD2. CDR3 size: 14 residues. Germline-derived CDR1 and CDR2 are SNHLY and FYNNEI. Trimming at V came to 8 bases and at J to 4 bases, leaving 1 base not matched to a gene. The CDR3 loop is CASWTSGRADTQYF. CDR3 nucleotide sequence: TGTGCCAGCTGGACTAGCGGGAGGGCAGATACGCAGTATTTT.